A selection of T cell receptor beta chains follows, all from one sample in a study of OX40 agonist ivuxolimab in advanced cancers. Here immunoSEQ multiplex PCR was the method, and the copy in TCRdb shows in-frame clones only, minus some. The top ten clones hold about 0.73% of a sample with roughly 92,000 clones, about 90% of them seen once. The specimen comprised CD4+ or CD8+ T cells sorted from blood, sampled in a trial of the OX40 agonist ivuxolimab. These receptors were obtained from an adult with an advanced solid tumor such as melanoma, head and neck, liver or kidney cancer. The CDR3 runs from the conserved cysteine through the conserved F or W. D genes are given only for firm matches. Clone size is given for some rows only: seen once, a few or many times, or a class if the clone is expanded.

size	V	J	D	CDR3	DNA
.	TRBV5-4	TRBJ2-7	.	CASSTDLPGQGPYEQYF	TGTGCCAGCAGCACGGACCTTCCGGGACAAGGCCCCTACGAGCAGTACTTC
.	TRBV5-1	TRBJ2-3	.	CASSWETGGTQYF	TGCGCCAGCAGCTGGGAGACAGGAGGAACGCAGTATTTT
once	TRBV5-1	TRBJ2-7	.	CASGPSGPGVGEQYF	TGCGCCAGCGGCCCGTCGGGACCGGGTGTTGGCGAGCAGTACTTC
.	TRBV5-1	TRBJ1-2	.	CASSPLTGPNYGYTF	TGCGCCAGCAGCCCCCTTACAGGTCCAAACTATGGCTACACCTTC
.	TRBV5-1	TRBJ2-5	TRBD2	CASSSGLAGGRETQYF	TGCGCCAGCAGCTCGGGACTAGCGGGAGGTAGAGAGACCCAGTACTTC
.	TRBV5-1	TRBJ1-1	.	CASSLSSPWNTEAFF	TGCGCCAGCAGCTTGTCTTCCCCATGGAACACTGAAGCTTTCTTT
once	TRBV11-3	TRBJ2-3	.	CASSLDGVTDTQYF	TGTGCCAGCAGCTTAGATGGGGTCACAGATACGCAGTATTTT
.	TRBV10-3	TRBJ2-5	TRBD1	CAISTGGVGETQYF	TGTGCCATCAGTACAGGGGGAGTTGGTGAGACCCAGTACTTC
.	TRBV6-1	TRBJ1-1	TRBD1	CASSGQGGNTEAFF	TGTGCCAGCAGCGGACAGGGGGGGAACACTGAAGCTTTCTTT
.	TRBV7-3	TRBJ1-1	.	CASSLSERGADTEAFF	TGTGCCAGCAGCTTAAGCGAGCGGGGGGCGGACACTGAAGCTTTCTTT
.	TRBV2	TRBJ2-1	TRBD1	CASIRDRGRLVGNEQFF	TGTGCCAGTATCCGGGACAGGGGCAGATTGGTCGGGAATGAGCAGTTCTTC
.	TRBV6-5	TRBJ1-5	.	CASSYPTGNQPQHF	TGTGCCAGCAGTTACCCGACGGGAAATCAGCCCCAGCATTTT
.	TRBV11-1	TRBJ2-1	.	CASRYQLDNEQFF	TGTGCCAGCCGGTACCAACTAGACAATGAGCAGTTCTTC
.	TRBV28	TRBJ2-5	.	CASSFTSTQETQYF	TGTGCCAGCAGTTTCACTAGCACCCAAGAGACCCAGTACTTC
.	TRBV5-1	TRBJ2-3	.	CASSLRRTDTQYF	TGCGCCAGCAGTCTAAGACGGACAGATACGCAGTATTTT
.	TRBV2	TRBJ1-6	TRBD1	CASRPGQGSPLHF	TGTGCCAGCAGACCGGGACAGGGGTCACCCCTCCACTTT
.	TRBV7-9	TRBJ2-7	TRBD1	CASSLGVGQGASISYEQYF	TGTGCCAGCAGCTTAGGGGTGGGACAGGGGGCGTCGATCTCCTACGAGCAGTACTTC
few	TRBV7-3	TRBJ1-1	.	CASSPGTPNTEAFF	TGTGCCAGCAGCCCCGGGACACCGAACACTGAAGCTTTCTTT
.	TRBV7-2	TRBJ1-5	.	CASSQNPRRSYSNQPQHF	TGTGCCAGCAGCCAAAATCCCCGAAGGTCTTATAGCAATCAGCCCCAGCATTTT
.	TRBV30	TRBJ1-2	.	CAWSSGREQGKTF	TGTGCCTGGAGTTCGGGCCGTGAGCAGGGAAAGACCTTC
.	TRBV5-1	TRBJ2-5	.	CASSSSWGEAVETQYF	TGCGCCAGCAGCTCCTCCTGGGGAGAAGCGGTCGAGACCCAGTACTTC
.	TRBV9	TRBJ2-3	.	CASSVTDLFTDTQYF	TGTGCCAGCAGCGTAACGGACTTATTCACAGATACGCAGTATTTT
medium-sized	TRBV4-2	TRBJ2-7	.	CASSREARYEQYF	TGTGCCAGCAGCAGGGAAGCGAGGTACGAGCAGTACTTC
.	TRBV7-7	TRBJ2-6	.	CASSGGSVPQSRANVLTF	TGTGCCAGCAGCGGCGGCTCAGTGCCACAAAGTCGGGCCAACGTCCTGACTTTC
once	TRBV19	TRBJ1-4	.	CASSIGRGEKLFF	TGTGCCAGTAGTATAGGGCGGGGTGAAAAACTGTTTTTT
.	TRBV5-4	TRBJ2-3	.	CASSLNLLTLKKSTDTQYF	TGTGCCAGCAGCTTGAATCTGTTGACACTAAAAAAAAGCACAGATACGCAGTATTTT
.	TRBV2	TRBJ2-5	TRBD1	CASSQGVGWETQYF	TGTGCCAGCAGTCAGGGGGTCGGCTGGGAGACCCAGTACTTC
.	TRBV28	TRBJ2-1	TRBD2	CASSFVAGGYNEQFF	TGTGCCAGCAGTTTCGTAGCGGGAGGGTACAATGAGCAGTTCTTC
.	TRBV7-2	TRBJ2-7	TRBD2	CASSPTISGGSYEQYF	TGTGCCAGCAGCCCGACGATTAGCGGGGGTTCCTACGAGCAGTACTTC
.	TRBV7-2	TRBJ2-5	TRBD1	CASSFAGTGQETQYF	TGTGCCAGCAGCTTTGCCGGGACAGGGCAAGAGACCCAGTACTTC